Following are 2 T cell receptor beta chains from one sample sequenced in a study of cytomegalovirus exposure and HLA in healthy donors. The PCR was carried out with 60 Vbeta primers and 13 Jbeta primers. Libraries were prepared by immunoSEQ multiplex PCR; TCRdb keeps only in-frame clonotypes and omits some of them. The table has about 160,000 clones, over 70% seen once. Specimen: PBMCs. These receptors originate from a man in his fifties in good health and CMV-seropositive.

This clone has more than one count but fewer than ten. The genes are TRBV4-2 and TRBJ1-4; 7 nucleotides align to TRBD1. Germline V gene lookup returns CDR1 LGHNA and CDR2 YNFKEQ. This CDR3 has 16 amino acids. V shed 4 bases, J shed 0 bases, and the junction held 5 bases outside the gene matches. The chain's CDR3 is CASSPGQLATNEKLFF. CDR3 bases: TGTGCCAGCAGCCCGGGACAGCTTGCAACTAATGAAAAACTGTTTTTT.

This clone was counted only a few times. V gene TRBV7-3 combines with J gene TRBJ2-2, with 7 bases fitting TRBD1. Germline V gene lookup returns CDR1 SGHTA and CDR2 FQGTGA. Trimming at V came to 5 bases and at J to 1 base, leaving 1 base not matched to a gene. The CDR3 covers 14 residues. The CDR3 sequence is CASSRDRNTGELFF. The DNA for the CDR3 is TGTGCCAGCAGCCGGGACAGGAACACCGGGGAGCTGTTTTTT.